The 10 T cell receptor beta chains reported below all come from one sample, sequenced in a study of CD8+ T cells in alopecia areata. RNA, once extracted, was reverse transcribed into cDNA for use as the sequencing template. Generated by immunoSEQ multiplex PCR, the TCRdb table keeps only in-frame clones and is missing some. The sample lists around 130,000 clones; over 50% were seen once. Source: CD4+ T cells sorted from blood, taken at week 0. These receptors were collected from a human donor with alopecia areata.

The chain carries TRBV5-1 and TRBJ2-4; D remains ambiguous. Between the trimmed V and J ends, which lost 0 bases and 9 bases, there was a span of 13 bases. The CDR3 spans 14 residues. The germline CDR1 and CDR2 sequences are SGHRS and YFSETQ. CDR3 nucleotides: TGCGCCAGCAGCTTGGGAACGGCAAACAGCATTCAGTACTTC. Encoded protein: CASSLGTANSIQYF.

J is TRBJ2-7 and V is TRBV5-1; D perhaps matches TRBD2 (5 bases). CDR3 length: 15 residues. Germline values: CDR1 SGHRS, CDR2 YFSETQ. V was cut by 0 bases and J by 6 bases, with 16 bases left in between. CDR3 bases: TGCGCCAGCAGCTTGGTAGTGGGAAGCGGCGGCGAGCAGTACTTC. Protein product: CASSLVVGSGGEQYF.

This clone was picked up a small number of times. The chain uses TRBV23-1 and TRBJ1-2; the match to TRBD1 covers 10 bases. TRBV23-1 is marked as an open reading frame, function uncertain. After removal of 11 bases from V and 2 bases from J, the junction contained 8 bases not matched to a gene. This CDR3 contains 14 residues. The CDR3 loop is CAGTRQGANYGYTF. In DNA, the CDR3 is TGCGCCGGAACCAGACAGGGGGCAAACTATGGCTACACCTTC.

By frequency in the sample, this clone is medium-sized (0.01 to 0.1%). The chain is built from TRBV7-3 and TRBJ2-4; 9 bases are shared with TRBD1. V was pared by 5 bases and J by 5 bases, with 7 bases of the junction left unmatched. From germline, CDR1 is SGHTA and CDR2 FQGTGA. The CDR3 covers 15 residues. CDR3 region: CASSPRTGAENIQYF. The DNA of the CDR3 is TGTGCCAGCAGCCCGCGGACAGGGGCGGAAAACATTCAGTACTTC.

This clone has only a few counts. This chain connects TRBV18 to TRBJ2-2; 8 positions match TRBD1. V shed 2 bases, J shed 4 bases, and the junction held 12 bases outside the gene matches. Germline CDR1 reads KGHSH; CDR2 reads LQKENI. There are 18 residues in the CDR3. The CDR3 nucleotides read TGTGCCAGCTCACCAAATCCCGTTGGACAGGGAGGCACCGGGGAGCTGTTTTTT. Translating it yields CASSPNPVGQGGTGELFF.

The chain combines TRBV7-2 with TRBJ1-2; D is ambiguous. The CDR3 runs to 12 residues. V dropped 1 base and J dropped 7 bases, with 7 bases sitting between them. Germline CDR1 is SGHTA and CDR2 is FQGNSA. DNA of the CDR3: TGTGCCAGCAGCTTAGATCAGTTTGGCTACACCTTC. Encoded protein: CASSLDQFGYTF.

The rearrangement links TRBV7-2 to TRBJ1-2; D unresolved. In germline, CDR1 is SGHTA, CDR2 FQGNSA. The CDR3 runs 13 residues. V dropped 3 bases and J dropped 8 bases, with 13 bases sitting between them. DNA for the CDR3: TGTGCCAGCAGCTTTAGAGTGGGCGACGGCTACACCTTC. Protein sequence: CASSFRVGDGYTF.

The chain has TRBV29-1 and TRBJ2-5; D ambiguous. Germline V gene sequence: CDR1 SQVTM, CDR2 ANQGSEA. The CDR3 extends over 13 amino acids. V lost 7 bases and J 1 base, leaving 13 bases between the germline ends. CDR3 nucleotides: TGCAGCGCTTCGACGTCAACCCAAGAGACCCAGTACTTC. It yields the protein CSASTSTQETQYF.

This chain links TRBV5-5 with TRBJ2-5; TRBD2 matches 8 bases. The V segment lost 1 base and the J segment 4 bases; nucleotides outside the gene matches: 6. The length of the CDR3 is 15 residues. Germline V gene data show CDR1 as SGHKS and CDR2 as YYEKEE (reference sequence). This CDR3 reads CASSLSGSYGETQYF. CDR3 DNA: TGTGCCAGCAGCTTGAGCGGGAGTTATGGAGAGACCCAGTACTTC.

In its sample, this clone was seen a few times. The genes are TRBV4-2 and TRBJ1-4; D ambiguous. V lost 5 bases, J lost 6 bases, and 13 bases lay in between. Per germline, CDR1 LGHNA and CDR2 YNFKEQ. This CDR3 comprises 14 residues. CDR3 DNA sequence: TGTGCCAGCAGCTGGGAGTCGGAGGATGAAAAACTGTTTTTT. Protein sequence: CASSWESEDEKLFF.